Sequencing of this T cell receptor beta chain was carried out in a study of chemoradiotherapy in HPV16-positive cancers. The protocol was immunoSEQ multiplex PCR, while the TCRdb copy is restricted to in-frame clones and leaves out a portion. The sample shows about 5,000 clones, roughly nine tenths of them seen only once. Germline lookup yields CDR1 GTSNPN and CDR2 SVGIG (reference sequence). There are 15 residues in the CDR3. V was clipped by 2 bases and J by 8 bases, with 21 bases between them. The origin of this receptor is a human donor with HPV-associated anogenital cancer. Sample: tumor tissue, taken from a patient who underwent chemoradiotherapy. The chain carries TRBV30 and TRBJ1-2; possibly TRBD1 for D (5 bases). The CDR3 sequence: CAWSRLGVMGGGYTF. The CDR3 nucleotides are TGTGCCTGGAGTCGGCTCGGAGTTATGGGGGGGGGCTACACCTTC.